There are many counts of the clone carrying this T cell receptor (beta chain). Its antigen is as yet unknown. Amplification of TCR beta CDR3 regions used RNA as the template. The TCR CDR3 was amplified in a first-round RT-PCR using the HTBI primer set. TCRdb re-analysed the multiplex PCR reads in MiXCR, keeping a single row per CDR3 protein. This sample yields around 600,000 distinct CDR3 sequences, of which about 14% are seen a single time; around 13% belongs to the top ten. This sample is drawn from a study of T cells in Graves' hyperthyroidism and ophthalmopathy. CDR3 length: 13 residues. V was pared by 5 bases and J by 4 bases, with 9 bases between. Germline CDR1 is SEHNR and CDR2 is FQNEAQ (reference sequence). Study results and limitations: Ophthalmopathy cases were set apart from stable hyperthyroidism by a 13 V-J model.

Sequencing was performed on blood. The source of this sequence is a woman aged 45-65 years with Graves' ophthalmopathy. J is TRBJ1-5 and V is TRBV7-9; D call uncertain. DNA of the CDR3: TGTGCCAGCAGCCATTTCGGGAATCAGCCCCAGCATTTT. It specifies CASSHFGNQPQHF. Complete variable domain (other parts from reference TRBV7-9 and TRBJ1-5): DTGVSQNPRHKITKRGQNVTFRCDPISEHNRLYWYRQTLGQGPEFLTYFQNEAQLEKSRLLSDRFSAERPKGSFSTLEIQRTEQGDSAMYLCASSHFGNQPQHFGDGTRLSIL.